The T cell receptor (beta chain) under discussion was sequenced for a study of cytomegalovirus exposure and HLA in healthy donors. In the study overall: Caucasian-associated ancestry cluster membership applied to about 77% of over 350 genotyped donors. Findings and caveats of the study: Cytomegalovirus association was assigned to approximately 160 TCR beta chains. By HLA locus, TCR association rates varied in a later analysis, with DRB1 showing the most and HLA-C the fewest. The sole available immune exposure information was CMV serostatus.

Primers included in the PCR were 60 Vbeta and 13 Jbeta primers. TCRdb's copy holds only in-frame clones and misses some; the assay was immunoSEQ multiplex PCR. Found here are roughly 140,000 clones, about 82% of them singletons; the top ten hold approximately 2.1%. V lost 6 bases and J 4 bases, leaving 16 bases between the germline ends. Per germline, CDR1 SQVTM and CDR2 ANQGSEA. The CDR3 totals 14 residues. About this clone itself: The antigen remains unidentified.

Sequences were obtained from PBMCs. This TCR was sampled from a man younger than 40 in good health and CMV-seronegative. The chain is built from TRBV29-1 and TRBJ1-5; no definite D call. The CDR3 region has the DNA TGCAGCGTAGCCCCCCAAGGAGAGAATCAGCCCCAGCATTTT. Protein: CSVAPQGENQPQHF.